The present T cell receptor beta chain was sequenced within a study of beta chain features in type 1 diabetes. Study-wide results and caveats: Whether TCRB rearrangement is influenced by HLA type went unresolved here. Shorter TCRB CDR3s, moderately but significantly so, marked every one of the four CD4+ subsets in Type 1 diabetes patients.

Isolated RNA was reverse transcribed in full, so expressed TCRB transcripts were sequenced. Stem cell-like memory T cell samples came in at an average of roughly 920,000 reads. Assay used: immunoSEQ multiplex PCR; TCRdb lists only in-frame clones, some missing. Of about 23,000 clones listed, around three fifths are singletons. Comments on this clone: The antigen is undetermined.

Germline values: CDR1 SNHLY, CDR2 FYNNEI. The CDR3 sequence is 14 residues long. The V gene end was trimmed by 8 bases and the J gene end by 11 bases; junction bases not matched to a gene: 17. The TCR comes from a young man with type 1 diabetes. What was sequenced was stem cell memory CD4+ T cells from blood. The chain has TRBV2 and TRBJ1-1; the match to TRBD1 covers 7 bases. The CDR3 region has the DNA TGTGCCAGCCAAACAAACTTACAGGGGACTAGGGCTTTCTTT. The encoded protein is CASQTNLQGTRAFF.